This section outlines one TCR beta chain sequence together with its context. The CDR3 is 16 residues long. CDR1 is LGHDT and CDR2 is YNNKEL in the germline V gene (reference sequence). V lost 3 bases to trimming and J lost 4 bases; unmatched junction nucleotides: 8. The data were taken from a study of control samples from healthy donors and cancer patients. The repertoire was sequenced with immunoSEQ multiplex PCR; TCRdb's copy has only in-frame clones and lacks some. Of more than 85,000 clones listed, approximately 88% are singletons. The sequenced material came from PBMCs. This chain connects TRBV3-1 (or the pseudogene TRBV3-2) to TRBJ2-1; 8 nucleotides agree with TRBD1. The TCR was taken from a man aged 70 or older with lung cancer. In DNA form, the CDR3 reads TGTGCCAGCAGCCAGCCTGGACAGGGCTTTTACAATGAGCAGTTCTTC. This translates into CASSQPGQGFYNEQFF.